These 14 T cell receptor beta chains originate from one sample sequenced in a study of shared clonotypes between healthy human individuals. TCRdb's copy holds only in-frame clones and misses some; the assay was immunoSEQ multiplex PCR. The profile shows under 1 million clones, roughly 96% of them singletons. Only CD45RO-negative cells positively selected for CCR7 counted as naive CD8 cells, so terminally differentiated effector memory CD45RA+ cells were excluded. The sample comprised naive CD8+ T cells sorted from blood. These receptors all come from a man younger than 40 in good health.

The V and J genes are TRBV4-1 and TRBJ2-7; the match to TRBD1 covers 8 bases. This CDR3 has 15 amino acids. Per germline, CDR1 MGHRA and CDR2 YSYEKL. The V gene end was trimmed by 1 base and the J gene end by 7 bases; junction bases not matched to a gene: 9. CDR3 amino acids: CASSQVRQGPGEQYF. The CDR3 nucleotides read TGCGCCAGCAGCCAAGTCCGACAGGGGCCGGGGGAGCAGTACTTC.

V and J are TRBV27 and TRBJ2-1, with D possibly TRBD2 on 6 matching bases. Trimming shortened V by 2 bases and J by 0 bases, and 11 bases separated the two germline ends. CDR1 and CDR2 from the germline V gene are MNHEY and SMNVEV (reference sequence). The CDR3 length is 16 residues. The CDR3 DNA sequence: TGTGCCAGCAGTTTAGTTGGACTATTCTCCTACAATGAGCAGTTCTTC. Protein product: CASSLVGLFSYNEQFF.

On this clone itself: The same CDR3 arises from other DNA sequences in this sample as well. The chain couples TRBV7-9 to TRBJ2-7, with D uncertain. This CDR3 spans 11 amino acids. Trimming removed 4 bases at V and 2 bases at J, with 3 bases between. The germline CDR1 and CDR2 sequences are SEHNR and FQNEAQ (reference sequence). CDR3 sequence (DNA): TGTGCCAGCAGCTCAGCCTACGAGCAGTACTTC. Translated, it gives CASSSAYEQYF.

The V call is TRBV2, the J call TRBJ2-1, with 8 bases lining up with TRBD1. This CDR3 has 15 amino acids. J was trimmed by 5 bases and V by 2 bases; bases with no gene match: 5. The germline V gene encodes CDR1 SNHLY and CDR2 FYNNEI. In nucleotides, the CDR3 is TGTGCCAGCAGTGAAAGGGGACAGGTTAACAATGAGCAGTTCTTC. As protein: CASSERGQVNNEQFF.

The chain uses TRBV14 and TRBJ1-1, with D maybe TRBD1 (5 bases). This CDR3 comprises 13 residues. V gave up 3 bases and J gave up 7 bases, with 12 bases separating them. The germline V gene has CDR1 SGHDN and CDR2 FVKESK. DNA of the CDR3: TGTGCCAGCAGCCATGCCGGGACCCGTGAAGCTTTCTTT. It codes for CASSHAGTREAFF.

This chain links TRBV11-2 with TRBJ2-1, with TRBD2 matching over 9 bases. The V gene's germline CDR1 is SGHAT and CDR2 FQNNGV. The V gene end was trimmed by 3 bases and the J gene end by 1 base; junction bases not matched to a gene: 1. This CDR3 contains 15 residues. CDR3 loop: CASSFLAGSYNEQFF. The CDR3, as DNA: TGTGCCAGCAGCTTTCTAGCGGGGTCCTACAATGAGCAGTTCTTC.

V usage is TRBV27 and J usage is TRBJ2-3; 7 bases are shared with TRBD1. CDR1 MNHEY and CDR2 SMNVEV come from the germline V gene (reference sequence). CDR3 length: 15 amino acids. Trimming at V came to 3 bases and at J to 0 bases, leaving 3 bases not matched to a gene. The CDR3 is CASSFRDRSTDTQYF. The DNA of the CDR3 is TGTGCCAGCAGTTTCCGGGACAGAAGCACAGATACGCAGTATTTT.

The chain links TRBV14 to TRBJ2-1; tentative D call: TRBD1 (6 bases). The germline V gene has CDR1 SGHDN and CDR2 FVKESK. Trimming pared 1 base from V and 5 bases from J, leaving 12 bases between. The CDR3 loop spans 15 amino acids. The chain's CDR3 is CASSQARGINNEQFF. In DNA, the CDR3 is TGTGCCAGCAGCCAAGCTAGGGGGATTAACAATGAGCAGTTCTTC.

This sequence joins TRBV7-9 and TRBJ2-1; 14 nucleotides match TRBD2. Per germline, CDR1 SEHNR and CDR2 FQNEAQ (reference sequence). V lost 4 bases, J lost 4 bases, and 12 bases stayed unmatched. This CDR3 spans 19 amino acids. Written as DNA, the CDR3 is TGTGCCAGCAGCTCACGTCCCGGGACTAGCGGGGGACGATACAATGAGCAGTTCTTC. Residues: CASSSRPGTSGGRYNEQFF.

This chain connects TRBV7-2 to TRBJ2-3, with D perhaps TRBD2 (6 bases). The CDR3 is 16 residues long. Per the germline V gene, CDR1 is SGHTA and CDR2 is FQGNSA. V shed 1 base and J shed 0 bases, with 11 bases lying between them. The CDR3 is CASSLGPGTSTDTQYF. The CDR3 DNA reads TGTGCCAGCAGCTTAGGTCCAGGGACTAGCACAGATACGCAGTATTTT.

The chain is built from TRBV11-2 and TRBJ2-1, with TRBD2 identical over 7 bases. Germline CDR1 reads SGHAT; CDR2 reads FQNNGV. V was clipped by 5 bases and J by 3 bases; unmatched bases: 4. The CDR3 has 14 amino acids. CDR3 in amino acids: CASSPWEGYNEQFF. The CDR3, as DNA: TGTGCCAGCAGCCCGTGGGAGGGCTACAATGAGCAGTTCTTC.

The chain carries TRBV11-3 and TRBJ2-6; possible D gene TRBD2, 5 bases. Trimming stripped 8 bases from V and 2 bases from J, with 10 bases between. This CDR3 comprises 14 residues. Germline CDR1 is SGHNT and CDR2 is YENEEA. CDR3 bases: TGTGCCAGCGCCCCCGGGACTGGGGCCAACGTCCTGACTTTC. Residues: CASAPGTGANVLTF. Full variable domain (remainder filled in from reference TRBV11-3 and TRBJ2-6): EAGVVQSPRYKIIEKKQPVAFWCNPISGHNTLYWYLQNLGQGPELLIRYENEEAVDDSQLPKDRFSAERLKGVDSTLKIQPAELGDSAVYLCASAPGTGANVLTFGAGSRLTVL.

The CDR3 sequence: CASSHWGQETQYF. In DNA form, the CDR3 reads TGTGCCAGCAGCCATTGGGGTCAAGAGACCCAGTACTTC. The V gene is TRBV14, the J gene TRBJ2-5; no clear D. Between the trimmed V and J ends, which lost 3 bases and 2 bases, there was a span of 7 bases. Germline loops: CDR1 SGHDN, CDR2 FVKESK. The CDR3 loop spans 13 amino acids.

The chain couples TRBV7-6 to TRBJ2-7; 12 bases match TRBD2. Per the germline V gene, CDR1 is SGHVS and CDR2 is FNYEAQ. V was pared by 5 bases and J by 9 bases, with 8 bases of the junction left unmatched. There are 14 residues in the CDR3. The CDR3 sequence is CASSKTSGSAGQYF. CDR3 DNA sequence: TGTGCCAGCAGCAAGACTAGCGGGAGTGCAGGGCAGTACTTC. The whole variable domain, filled in from reference TRBV7-6 and TRBJ2-7, reads GAGVSQSPRYKVTKRGQDVALRCDPISGHVSLYWYRQALGQGPEFLTYFNYEAQQDKSGLPNDRFSAERPEGSISTLTIQRTEQRDSAMYRCASSKTSGSAGQYFGPGTRLTVT.